This TCR beta chain was obtained from a study of T cell responses to AZD1222 COVID-19 vaccine. Study-wide findings and caveats: Donors were mostly white British, more females; clonal diversity possibly underestimated. The study reported that nearly half of spike-specific TCRs target unmutated variant regions.

The germline V gene has CDR1 SQVTM and CDR2 ANQGSEA. The CDR3 covers 11 residues. With 5 bases removed from V and 7 bases from J, the gap between germline ends came to 11 bases. Remarks on this clone: Its cognate antigen is unknown.

Produced via immunoSEQ multiplex PCR; TCRdb's table is partial and in-frame only. Of roughly 180,000 clones in the sample, 90% were seen once. The chain combines TRBV29-1 with TRBJ1-2; TRBD1 might be the D (5 bases). This specimen consisted of peripheral blood, obtained on day 0 of AZD1222 vaccination. The sequence derives from an adult in good health. CDR3 amino acids: CSVLAGFGYTF. The CDR3 nucleotides read TGCAGCGTTTTAGCAGGGTTTGGCTACACCTTC.